One T cell receptor (beta chain) is described in this entry. This entry comes from a study of blood T cell repertoires in COVID-19. Whole-study context: Spain, Italy and the United States supplied samples that represented acute and convalescent COVID-19. Nucleic acid was either cDNA or gDNA, and it came from T cells, B-cell-depleted T cells, or PBMCs.

Germline V CDR1 and CDR2: ENHRY, SYGVKD. This CDR3 region has 15 residues. V was shortened by 7 bases and J by 2 bases, with 17 bases between the two germline ends. Per the authors' pipeline: It was from reference gene primer amplification that nucleated cell counts were estimated. Profiling relied on immunoSEQ multiplex PCR, and the TCRdb table lists in-frame clones only, not all of them. The D gene and trimming were derived from the DNA, and the V and J assignments and clone size from that table. Here the sample spans 150,000 to 200,000 clones, around 93% being singletons. This chain joins TRBV10-3 and TRBJ1-1, with unresolved D. The receptor comes from a woman aged 50 to 60 with acute or convalescent COVID-19. Sequenced material: peripheral blood. The CDR3 DNA reads TGTGCCATCAAGAAAAGGCAGACAATCAACACTGAAGCTTTCTTT. It translates to CAIKKRQTINTEAFF.